What follows describes a single T cell receptor beta chain. This specimen comes from a study of blood T cell repertoires in COVID-19. Overall study: The cDNA or gDNA used as material had been derived from T cells, B-cell-depleted T cells, or PBMCs.

Repertoires were generated with immunoSEQ multiplex PCR, while TCRdb's copy carries only in-frame clones and drops some. The data hold approximately 350,000 clones, with more than 70% observed a single time. Germline assignment: CDR1 LNHDA and CDR2 SQIVND (reference sequence). The CDR3 loop spans 17 amino acids. V trimming: 3 bases; J trimming: 7 bases; junction bases outside the gene matches: 10. The specimen sequenced was peripheral blood. The chain carries TRBV19 and TRBJ1-5; 12 bases align to TRBD1. This clonotype was sampled from an older woman with COVID-19, enrolled during active disease. CDR3 region: CASSIGGTGGLHQPQHF. In nucleotides, the CDR3 is TGTGCCAGTAGTATCGGAGGGACAGGGGGCCTTCACCAGCCCCAGCATTTT.